This entry features one TCR beta chain sequence. Its antigen is as yet unknown. The source of the sample is a study of cytotoxic CD8 clonotypes in ibrutinib-treated CLL. Study-level background: Once patients had received a median approximately twelve months of treatment, range 6 to 36, response samples were obtained.

Notes on the study in general: Under treatment, the uncommon public clonotypes either contracted or remained stable. Clonality increased at ibrutinib response and stayed stable in sustained remission. At progression, however, it fell back toward baseline.

Deep sequencing aimed at 1 in 200,000 to 1 in 1 million T cells' resolution. Method: immunoSEQ multiplex PCR; TCRdb's copy keeps in-frame clones and lacks some. The table records 200,000 to 250,000 clones, around 70% of them present only once. The CDR3 is 12 amino acids. V was trimmed by 4 bases and J by 5 bases, leaving 8 bases between them. CDR1 and CDR2 (germline): LNHDA, SQIVND (reference sequence). This clonotype originated in a human donor with chronic lymphocytic leukemia. This chain connects TRBV19 to TRBJ2-5, with unresolved D. The specimen comprised PBMCs, sampled after 12 months of ibrutinib treatment. CDR3 amino acids: CASSTPRETQYF. CDR3 nucleotide sequence: TGTGCCAGTAGTACCCCCAGGGAGACCCAGTACTTC.